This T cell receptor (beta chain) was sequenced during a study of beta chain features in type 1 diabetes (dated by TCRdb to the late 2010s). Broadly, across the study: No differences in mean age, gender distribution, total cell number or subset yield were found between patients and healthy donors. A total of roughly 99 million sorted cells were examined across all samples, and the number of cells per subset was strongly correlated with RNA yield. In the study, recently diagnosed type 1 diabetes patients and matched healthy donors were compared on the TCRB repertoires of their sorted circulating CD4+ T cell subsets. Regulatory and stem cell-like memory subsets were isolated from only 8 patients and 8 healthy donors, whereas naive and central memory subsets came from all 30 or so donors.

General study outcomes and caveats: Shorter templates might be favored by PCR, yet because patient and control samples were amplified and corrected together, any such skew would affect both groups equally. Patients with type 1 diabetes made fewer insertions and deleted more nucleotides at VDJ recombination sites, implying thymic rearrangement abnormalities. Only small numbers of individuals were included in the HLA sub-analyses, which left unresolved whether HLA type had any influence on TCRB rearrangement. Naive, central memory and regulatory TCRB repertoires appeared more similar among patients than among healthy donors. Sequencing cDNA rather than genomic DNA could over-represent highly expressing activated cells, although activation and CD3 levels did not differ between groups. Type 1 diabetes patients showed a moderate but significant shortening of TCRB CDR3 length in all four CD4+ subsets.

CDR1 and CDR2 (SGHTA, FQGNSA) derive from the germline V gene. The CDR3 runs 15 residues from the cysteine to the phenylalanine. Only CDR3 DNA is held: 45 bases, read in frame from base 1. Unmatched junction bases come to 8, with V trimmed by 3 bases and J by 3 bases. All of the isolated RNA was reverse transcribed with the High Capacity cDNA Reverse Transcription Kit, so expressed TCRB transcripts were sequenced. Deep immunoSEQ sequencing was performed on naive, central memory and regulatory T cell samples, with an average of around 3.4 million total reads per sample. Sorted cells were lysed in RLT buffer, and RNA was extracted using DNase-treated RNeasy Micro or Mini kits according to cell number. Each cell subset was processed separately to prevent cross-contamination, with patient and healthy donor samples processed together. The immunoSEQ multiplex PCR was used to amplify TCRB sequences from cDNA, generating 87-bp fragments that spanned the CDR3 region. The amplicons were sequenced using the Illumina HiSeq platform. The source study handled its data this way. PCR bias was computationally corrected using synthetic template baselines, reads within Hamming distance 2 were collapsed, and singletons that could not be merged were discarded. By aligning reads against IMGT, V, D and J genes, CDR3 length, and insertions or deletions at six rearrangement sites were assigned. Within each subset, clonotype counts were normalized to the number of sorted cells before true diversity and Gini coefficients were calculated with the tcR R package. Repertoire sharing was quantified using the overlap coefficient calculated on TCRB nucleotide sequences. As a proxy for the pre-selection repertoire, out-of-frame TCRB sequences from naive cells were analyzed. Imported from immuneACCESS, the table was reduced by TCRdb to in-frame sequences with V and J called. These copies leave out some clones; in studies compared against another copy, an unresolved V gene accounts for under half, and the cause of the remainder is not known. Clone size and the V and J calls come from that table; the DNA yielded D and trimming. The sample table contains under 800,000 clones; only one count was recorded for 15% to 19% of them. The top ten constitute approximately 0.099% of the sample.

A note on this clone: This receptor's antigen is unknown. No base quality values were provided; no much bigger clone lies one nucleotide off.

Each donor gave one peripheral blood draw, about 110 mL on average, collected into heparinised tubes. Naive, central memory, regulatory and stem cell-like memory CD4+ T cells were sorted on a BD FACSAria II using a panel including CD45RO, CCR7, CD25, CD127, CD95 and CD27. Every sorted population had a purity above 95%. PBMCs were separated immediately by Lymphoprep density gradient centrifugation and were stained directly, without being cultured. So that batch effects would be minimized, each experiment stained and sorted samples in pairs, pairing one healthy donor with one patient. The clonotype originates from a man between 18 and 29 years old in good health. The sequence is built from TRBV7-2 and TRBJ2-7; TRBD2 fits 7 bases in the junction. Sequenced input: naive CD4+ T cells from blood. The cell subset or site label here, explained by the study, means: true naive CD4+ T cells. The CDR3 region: CASSFPKRGIYEQYF. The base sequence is TGTGCCAGCAGCTTTCCTAAGCGGGGTATCTACGAGCAGTACTTC.